This T cell receptor beta chain was documented in a study of blood T cell repertoires in COVID-19. As for the study in general: Acute-phase and convalescent COVID-19 samples originated in the United States, Italy and Spain.

This CDR3 region has 12 residues. The germline V gene encodes CDR1 MNHEY and CDR2 SMNVEV (reference sequence). V shed 3 bases and J shed 4 bases, with 4 bases lying between them. Sequencing was performed with immunoSEQ multiplex PCR; in TCRdb, only in-frame clones are kept and a portion is missing. The profile shows more than 70,000 clones, less than 90% of them singletons. This sequence joins TRBV27 and TRBJ1-5; D is unclear. Input material: peripheral blood. The receptor was derived from a woman of 80 years or more with acute or convalescent COVID-19. The CDR3 bases are TGTGCCAGCAGTTTCCCTAATCAGCCCCAGCATTTT. Translating gives CASSFPNQPQHF.